This T cell receptor (beta chain) was identified in a study of blood T cell repertoires in COVID-19. About the research overall: Specimens from acute and convalescent COVID-19 originated in the United States, Italy and Spain. PBMCs, B-cell-depleted T cells, or T cells were the source of the cDNA or gDNA that made up the material.

The V segment lost 3 bases and the J segment 6 bases; nucleotides outside the gene matches: 14. This CDR3 has 18 residues. The germline V gene has CDR1 KGHDR and CDR2 SFDVKD. In the original workflow: Amplifying reference gene primers gave estimates of nucleated cell counts. Clones were read by immunoSEQ multiplex PCR, and TCRdb kept only the in-frame ones, dropping some. From that table come the V and J calls and clone size; the DNA was used to work out D and trimming. The sample holds around 180,000 clones, approximately 90% seen once. The sequencing sample was made of peripheral blood. The TCR originated in a man aged 55 to 70 with acute or convalescent COVID-19. V gene TRBV24-1 combines with J gene TRBJ2-2; 8 bases align to TRBD2. Here the CDR3 DNA reads TGTGCCACCAGTGATCGCAAGTTGACGGGAGGGTCGTCCGGGGAGCTGTTTTTT. Translated: CATSDRKLTGGSSGELFF.